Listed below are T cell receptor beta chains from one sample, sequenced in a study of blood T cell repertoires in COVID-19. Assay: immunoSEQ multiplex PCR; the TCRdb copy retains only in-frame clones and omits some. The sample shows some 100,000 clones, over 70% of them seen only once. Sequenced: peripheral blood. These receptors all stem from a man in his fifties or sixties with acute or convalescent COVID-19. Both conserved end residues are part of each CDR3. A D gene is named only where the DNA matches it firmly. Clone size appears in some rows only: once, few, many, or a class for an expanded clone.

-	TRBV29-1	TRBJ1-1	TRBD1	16	TGCAGCGTTGGTGGCCTACAGGGGGTGGGAGGCTCTGAAGCTTTCTTT	CSVGGLQGVGGSEAFF
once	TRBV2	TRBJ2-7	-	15	TGTGCCAGCAGTGAATGGGGGAGCGGGTTCACCGAGCAGTACTTC	CASSEWGSGFTEQYF
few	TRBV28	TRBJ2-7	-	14	TGTGCCAGCAGTCCATACAGGGGAGGCTACGAGCAGTACTTC	CASSPYRGGYEQYF
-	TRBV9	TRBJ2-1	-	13	TGTGCCAGCAGCGTAAATAGCTTGAATGAGCAGTTCTTC	CASSVNSLNEQFF
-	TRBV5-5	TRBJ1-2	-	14	TGTGCCAGCAGCTTGGGCGCCAGGGAAGATGGCTACACCTTC	CASSLGAREDGYTF
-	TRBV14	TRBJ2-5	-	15	TGTGCCAGCAGCCAAGATTTCCACCAGGGAGAGACCCAGTACTTC	CASSQDFHQGETQYF
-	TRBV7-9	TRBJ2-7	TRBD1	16	TGTGCCAGCAGCTTAGGGTCAGGACAGGGCTTCTACGAGCAGTACTTC	CASSLGSGQGFYEQYF
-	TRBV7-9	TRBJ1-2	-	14	TGTGCCAGCAGCCCTGCCGACAGAGTGTATGGCTACACCTTC	CASSPADRVYGYTF
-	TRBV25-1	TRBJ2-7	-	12	TGTGCCAGCAGTGAATCCCGGGGCGAGCAGTACTTC	CASSESRGEQYF
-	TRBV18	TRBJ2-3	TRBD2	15	TGTGCCAGCTCACCAACTAGCGGGAGTACAGATACGCAGTATTTT	CASSPTSGSTDTQYF
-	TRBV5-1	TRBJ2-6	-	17	TGCGCCAGCAGCTTGGTCCAGGGGAAGGCTGGGGCCAACGTCCTGACTTTC	CASSLVQGKAGANVLTF
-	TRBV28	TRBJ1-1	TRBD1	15	TGTGCCAGCCCCCCCCAGGGGGACAGGAACACTGAAGCTTTCTTT	CASPPQGDRNTEAFF
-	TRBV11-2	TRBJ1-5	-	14	TGTGCCAGCAGTGGAGAGTATAGCAATCAGCCCCAGCATTTT	CASSGEYSNQPQHF
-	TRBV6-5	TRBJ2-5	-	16	TGTGCCAGCAGTTACAGGTTCAGGGGTCAACAAGAGACCCAGTACTTC	CASSYRFRGQQETQYF
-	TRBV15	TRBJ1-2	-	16	TGTGCCACCAGCAGTGGGCGGGCTAGAGCTAACTATGGCTACACCTTC	CATSSGRARANYGYTF
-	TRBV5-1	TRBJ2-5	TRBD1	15	TGCGCCAGCAGCTTGACAGGGGGCAACGTGGAGACCCAGTACTTC	CASSLTGGNVETQYF
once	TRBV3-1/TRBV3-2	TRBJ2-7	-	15	TGTGCCAGCAGCCAGGCATTGGCGGGGCCCTACGAGCAGTACTTC	CASSQALAGPYEQYF
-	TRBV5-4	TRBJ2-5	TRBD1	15	TGTGCCAGCAGCTTTACTGGACAGGGGAAAGAGACCCAGTACTTC	CASSFTGQGKETQYF
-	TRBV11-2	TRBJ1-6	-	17	TGTGCCAGCAGCTTCTTCAGGACTGGGGGAGGTAATTCACCCCTCCACTTT	CASSFFRTGGGNSPLHF
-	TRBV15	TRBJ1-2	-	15	TGTGCCACCAGCAGCAACAGGCCATCGGTCTATGGCTACACCTTC	CATSSNRPSVYGYTF
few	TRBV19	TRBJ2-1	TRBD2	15	TGTGCCAGTAGTATAGGGGCTAGCGGAGGGAATGAGCAGTTCTTC	CASSIGASGGNEQFF
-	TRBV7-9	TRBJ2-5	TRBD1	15	TGTGCCAGCAGCGGGACAGGGGCTATTAGGGAGACCCAGTACTTC	CASSGTGAIRETQYF
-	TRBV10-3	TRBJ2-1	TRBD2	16	TGTGCCATCAGCCCGGGGGGGCCGGCTACCTACAATGAGCAGTTCTTC	CAISPGGPATYNEQFF
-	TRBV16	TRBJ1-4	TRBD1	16	TGTGCCAGCAGCCAATTTGGACAGGGCGGTAATGAAAAACTGTTTTTT	CASSQFGQGGNEKLFF
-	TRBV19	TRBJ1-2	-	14	TGTGCCAGTAGTATCGGAGGGATATGGTATGGCTACACCTTC	CASSIGGIWYGYTF
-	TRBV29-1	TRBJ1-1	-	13	TGCAGCGCCCGGGGGGGCGGCGGCACTGAAGCTTTCTTT	CSARGGGGTEAFF
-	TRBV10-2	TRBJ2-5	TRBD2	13	TGCGCCAGCAGTCCTAGCGGGGTAGAGACCCAGTACTTC	CASSPSGVETQYF
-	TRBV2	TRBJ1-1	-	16	TGTGCCAGCAGTGAAGCGGCGGATTTATCCAACACTGAAGCTTTCTTT	CASSEAADLSNTEAFF
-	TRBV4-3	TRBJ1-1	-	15	TGCGCCAGCAGCCAAGATCAGCGGGCAGGGTATGAAGCTTTCTTT	CASSQDQRAGYEAFF